The present T cell receptor beta chain was sequenced within a study of T cell changes during pregnancy in multiple sclerosis. Germline assignment: CDR1 SGHTA and CDR2 FQGNSA. The germline V and J ends were trimmed by 3 bases and 0 bases, with 5 bases remaining between them. The CDR3 contains 14 residues. The assay was immunoSEQ multiplex PCR, and TCRdb's table has in-frame clones only and misses some. The sample has some 97,000 clones, around 92% seen once. The sample here was peripheral blood, taken after pregnancy. The receptor was derived from a female donor with multiple sclerosis, enrolled in a pregnancy study. This chain connects TRBV7-2 to TRBJ2-2; D gene uncertain. CDR3 protein: CASSLQTNTGELFF. For the CDR3, the DNA is TGTGCCAGCAGCTTGCAGACGAACACCGGGGAGCTGTTTTTT.